These 2 T cell receptor beta chains were sequenced from one sample in a study of T cell changes during pregnancy in multiple sclerosis. Sequenced by immunoSEQ multiplex PCR; TCRdb stores in-frame clones only, minus some. The table has tens of thousands of clones, 90% seen once; the top ten hold 5.4%. The sample was peripheral blood, taken in the third trimester of pregnancy. These receptors originate from a female donor in good health, enrolled as a control in a pregnancy study.

This clone was counted once. This chain joins TRBV9 and TRBJ1-5; TRBD1 matches at 9 bases. The J segment lost 1 base and the V segment lost 3 bases, leaving 2 bases of the junction unmatched. The CDR3 covers 15 residues. CDR1 and CDR2 from the germline V gene are SGDLS and YYNGEE. The CDR3 nucleotides are TGTGCCAGCAGCGCCGGACAGGGGAGCAATCAGCCCCAGCATTTT. The encoded protein is CASSAGQGSNQPQHF.

This sequence joins TRBV7-8 and TRBJ2-5; D uncertain. The CDR3 has 13 residues. Trimming cost V 6 bases and J 0 bases, with 8 bases left between them. Germline CDR1 and CDR2: SGHVS and FQNEAQ. Written as DNA, the CDR3 is TGTGCCAGCAGTCCTTATAACCAAGAGACCCAGTACTTC. This codes for CASSPYNQETQYF.